This TCR beta chain was profiled in a study of beta chain features in type 1 diabetes. Remarks on this clone: The antigen is not known.

The sequenced template was cDNA made from the entire isolated RNA. Profiling relied on immunoSEQ multiplex PCR, and the TCRdb table lists in-frame clones only, not all of them. The sample yields over 100,000 clones, about 15% seen once. General observations from the study: TCRB CDR3s from Type 1 diabetes patients were moderately but significantly shorter in all four CD4+ subsets.

Sequencing was performed on central memory CD4+ T cells from blood. This clonotype was sampled from a man younger than 45 with type 1 diabetes.

The CDR3 DNA reads as TGTGCCAGTAGTGTTTCCAGGGGGCCTTTGAGCTCTGGGGCCAACGTCCTGACTTTC. It is translated as CASSVSRGPLSSGANVLTF. V is TRBV19 and J is TRBJ2-6, with 8 bases identical to TRBD1. Looked up from germline, CDR1 is LNHDA and CDR2 is SQIVND (reference sequence). CDR3 length: 19 amino acids. The V gene end was trimmed by 5 bases and the J gene end by 0 bases; junction bases not matched to a gene: 12.